These T cell receptor beta chains were read from a single sample in a study of blood T cell repertoires in COVID-19. Profiled with immunoSEQ multiplex PCR; TCRdb holds only in-frame clones, not every one. The sample contains 280,000 or so clones, roughly 85% of which appear only once. Source material: PBMCs or T cells enriched from blood (not recorded which). The origin of the receptors is a woman aged 45-59 years who had recovered from COVID-19. CDR3s include the opening cysteine and the closing phenylalanine or tryptophan. The D gene is left open where the match is weak. Rows may omit the clone size; those that give it use once, few, many or a size class.

>-|TRBJ1-5|TRBV19|TRBD1
CASRGGQGAVQPQHF
TGTGCCAGTAGGGGGGGACAGGGCGCAGTTCAGCCCCAGCATTTT
>-|TRBJ2-4|TRBV5-6|-
CASSQTVRGIQYF
TGTGCCAGCAGCCAGACAGTGAGAGGCATTCAGTACTTC
>-|TRBJ2-1|TRBV6-5|TRBD2
CASSYVSGTPNEQFF
TGTGCCAGCAGTTACGTGAGCGGGACGCCAAATGAGCAGTTCTTC
>once|TRBJ2-7|TRBV4-1|-
CASSQDSAGTYEQYF
TGCGCCAGCAGCCAAGATTCGGCAGGGACCTACGAGCAGTACTTC
>-|TRBJ1-4|TRBV15|TRBD1
CATSREVPGTGKLFF
TGTGCCACCAGCAGAGAGGTGCCGGGGACAGGAAAACTGTTTTTT
>-|TRBJ2-2|TRBV9|-
CASSVLAGQNTGELFF
TGTGCCAGCAGCGTATTAGCAGGGCAGAACACCGGGGAGCTGTTTTTT
>-|TRBJ2-1|TRBV7-8|-
CASSLVQGNRWIEQFF
TGTGCCAGCAGCTTAGTGCAGGGCAATAGGTGGATTGAGCAGTTCTTC
>-|TRBJ2-7|TRBV12-3/TRBV12-4|TRBD1
CASSGQGYEQYF
TGTGCCAGCAGCGGACAGGGCTACGAGCAGTACTTC
>few|TRBJ2-7|TRBV20-1|-
CSASLARYEQYF
TGCAGTGCTAGTCTAGCTAGGTACGAGCAGTACTTC
>few|TRBJ2-1|TRBV13|TRBD2
CASSHTSGSGDEQFF
TGTGCCAGCAGCCATACTAGCGGGAGTGGTGATGAGCAGTTCTTC
>-|TRBJ1-1|TRBV7-9|-
CASSLAGGRERTEAFF
TGTGCCAGCAGCTTAGCTGGGGGCAGGGAACGGACTGAAGCTTTCTTT
>-|TRBJ1-2|TRBV7-2|TRBD1
CASSLKGGLEGYTF
TGTGCCAGCAGCTTAAAAGGGGGCTTAGAAGGCTACACCTTC
>-|TRBJ2-3|TRBV7-7|-
CASSLGRGTGIADTQYF
TGTGCCAGCAGCTTAGGTCGGGGTACAGGGATTGCAGATACGCAGTATTTT
>-|TRBJ2-3|TRBV7-8|TRBD1
CASSFPRDRGLSDTQYF
TGTGCCAGCAGCTTCCCCCGGGACAGGGGGCTTTCAGATACGCAGTATTTT
>-|TRBJ2-4|TRBV21-1|-
CASSNIGSRREVITLAKNIQYF
TGTGCCAGCAGCAACATTGGGTCACGGCGGGAGGTCATCACTTTAGCCAAAAACATTCAGTACTTC
>-|TRBJ1-5|TRBV28|-
CASSAGGQRQPQHF
TGTGCCAGCAGCGCGGGAGGGCAACGGCAGCCCCAGCATTTT
>-|TRBJ1-1|TRBV6-5|-
CASQDTDTEAFF
TGTGCCAGCCAGGATACGGACACTGAAGCTTTCTTT
>-|TRBJ2-7|TRBV21-1|-
CASSELSYEQYF
TGTGCCAGCAGCGAACTCTCCTACGAGCAGTACTTC
>-|TRBJ1-2|TRBV11-2|-
CASSPRGRNDYGYTF
TGTGCCAGCAGCCCGCGTGGGAGAAACGACTATGGCTACACCTTC
>-|TRBJ1-1|TRBV7-6|-
CASSLAGGRENTEAFF
TGTGCCAGCAGCTTAGCGGGGGGGCGTGAAAACACTGAAGCTTTCTTT
>-|TRBJ1-1|TRBV2|-
CASRYFMNTEAFF
TGTGCCAGCAGATACTTTATGAACACTGAAGCTTTCTTT
>-|TRBJ1-1|TRBV3-1/TRBV3-2|TRBD1
CASSQLRTGRITEAFF
TGTGCCAGCAGCCAACTAAGGACAGGGCGGATTACTGAAGCTTTCTTT
>-|TRBJ2-7|TRBV28|-
CASSLILLEQYF
TGTGCCAGCAGTCTCATCTTACTCGAGCAGTACTTC
>-|TRBJ2-3|TRBV5-4|-
CASSLAGGRVGSDTQYF
TGTGCCAGCAGCTTGGCCGGGGGAAGAGTCGGATCGGATACGCAGTATTTT
>-|TRBJ2-7|TRBV29-1|TRBD2
CSVMTSGAYEQYF
TGCAGCGTAATGACTAGCGGGGCATACGAGCAGTACTTC
>-|TRBJ2-7|TRBV30|TRBD1
CAWSVPASTGVISYEQYF
TGTGCCTGGAGTGTGCCCGCCTCGACAGGGGTTATCTCCTACGAGCAGTACTTC
>-|TRBJ1-5|TRBV5-5|-
CASSLLAGISNQPQHF
TGTGCCAGCAGCTTACTGGCGGGCATTAGCAATCAGCCCCAGCATTTT
>-|TRBJ2-1|TRBV11-3|TRBD2
CASSSGLAGVDEQFF
TGTGCCAGCAGCTCGGGACTAGCGGGAGTCGATGAGCAGTTCTTC
>-|TRBJ2-5|TRBV5-1|-
CASSLVFGSKETQYF
TGCGCCAGCAGCTTGGTGTTCGGGAGTAAAGAGACCCAGTACTTC
>-|TRBJ1-6|TRBV6-6|TRBD1
CASSYRTGTGSPLHF
TGTGCCAGCAGTTACAGGACAGGAACCGGTTCACCCCTCCACTTT
>once|TRBJ2-7|TRBV2|-
CASSERGYEQYF
TGTGCCAGCAGTGAACGGGGCTACGAGCAGTACTTC
>once|TRBJ2-5|TRBV3-1/TRBV3-2|TRBD1
CASSQSGGWETQYF
TGTGCCAGCAGCCAATCAGGGGGCTGGGAGACCCAGTACTTC
>-|TRBJ2-7|TRBV7-9|-
CASSLTSSYEQYF
TGTGCCAGCAGCTTGACTAGCTCCTACGAGCAGTACTTC
>-|TRBJ2-1|TRBV28|TRBD2
CASLSEAGLAGGNEQFF
TGTGCCAGCTTGAGCGAGGCCGGACTAGCGGGGGGCAATGAGCAGTTCTTC
>-|TRBJ1-5|TRBV19|-
CASGGARGNQPQHF
TGTGCCTCCGGGGGGGCGAGGGGCAATCAGCCCCAGCATTTT
>-|TRBJ2-7|TRBV6-5|-
CASTPLGGSYEQYF
TGTGCCAGCACCCCTCTAGGGGGCTCCTACGAGCAGTACTTC
>-|TRBJ1-1|TRBV28|TRBD1
CASSGGDRVSTEAFF
TGTGCCAGCAGTGGGGGGGACAGGGTCTCGACTGAAGCTTTCTTT
>-|TRBJ1-1|TRBV28|-
CATTLRVTEAFF
TGTGCCACCACCCTCCGGGTAACTGAAGCTTTCTTT
>-|TRBJ2-3|TRBV11-2|TRBD2
CASSTGTSGRAVADTQYF
TGTGCCAGCAGCACCGGGACTAGCGGGAGGGCGGTCGCAGATACGCAGTATTTT
>-|TRBJ2-3|TRBV5-4|TRBD2
CASSTGTSLSTDTQYF
TGTGCCAGCAGCACGGGGACTAGCCTTAGCACAGATACGCAGTATTTT
>-|TRBJ1-2|TRBV5-1|TRBD1
CASSPGTGKVEGYTF
TGCGCCAGCAGCCCCGGGACAGGGAAAGTGGAGGGCTACACCTTC
>once|TRBJ2-1|TRBV12-3/TRBV12-4|-
CASNEEHDEQFF
TGTGCCAGCAATGAGGAGCATGATGAGCAGTTCTTC
>-|TRBJ1-1|TRBV15|-
CATSRDISGTEAFF
TGTGCCACCAGCAGAGATATATCGGGCACTGAAGCTTTCTTT
>-|TRBJ1-5|TRBV30|-
CAWSLTGTPQPQHF
TGTGCCTGGAGTCTTACCGGGACACCTCAGCCCCAGCATTTT
>few|TRBJ2-7|TRBV30|TRBD1
CAWSGTEYEQYF
TGTGCCTGGTCCGGGACAGAGTACGAGCAGTACTTC
>-|TRBJ2-2|TRBV13|TRBD1
CASSFGDRGYTGELFF
TGTGCCAGCAGCTTCGGGGACAGGGGGTACACCGGGGAGCTGTTTTTT